This is a list of T cell receptor beta chains from one sample in a study of blood T cell repertoires in COVID-19. Assay used: immunoSEQ multiplex PCR; TCRdb lists only in-frame clones, some missing. In the table there are tens of thousands of clones, roughly 85% of which are singletons. The sample comprised peripheral blood. These receptors were collected from a woman aged 60-75 years with acute or convalescent COVID-19. The CDR3 runs from the conserved cysteine through the conserved F or W. A D gene is named only where the DNA matches it firmly. Clone size is shown for a subset of rows, as once, few, many or a class of expanded clone.

d_call: -
clone_size: -
v_call: TRBV6-5
j_call: TRBJ1-1
cdr3_aa: CASSYSGMNTEAFF
cdr3_nt: TGTGCCAGCAGTTACTCCGGGATGAACACTGAAGCTTTCTTT

d_call: -
clone_size: -
v_call: TRBV11-2
j_call: TRBJ1-1
cdr3_aa: CASSLGQDTEAFF
cdr3_nt: TGTGCCAGCAGCTTAGGGCAAGACACTGAAGCTTTCTTT

d_call: -
clone_size: -
v_call: TRBV19
j_call: TRBJ1-6
cdr3_aa: CASSIGNRANSPLHF
cdr3_nt: TGTGCCAGTAGTATAGGGAACAGGGCGAATTCACCCCTCCACTTT

d_call: TRBD1
clone_size: -
v_call: TRBV5-6
j_call: TRBJ1-2
cdr3_aa: CASSLGGTVANYGYTF
cdr3_nt: TGTGCCAGCAGCTTGGGGGGGACAGTCGCTAACTATGGCTACACCTTC

d_call: -
clone_size: -
v_call: TRBV7-2
j_call: TRBJ1-2
cdr3_aa: CASSARQTNYGYTF
cdr3_nt: TGTGCCAGCAGCGCCCGACAGACAAACTATGGCTACACCTTC

d_call: TRBD2
clone_size: few
v_call: TRBV9
j_call: TRBJ2-6
cdr3_aa: CASSVGLAGGISGANVLTF
cdr3_nt: TGTGCCAGCAGCGTAGGATTAGCGGGGGGCATCTCTGGGGCCAACGTCCTGACTTTC

d_call: -
clone_size: -
v_call: TRBV11-2
j_call: TRBJ2-5
cdr3_aa: CASSLNAGLGAETQYF
cdr3_nt: TGTGCCAGCAGCTTAAACGCGGGGCTTGGGGCAGAGACCCAGTACTTC

d_call: -
clone_size: -
v_call: TRBV5-4
j_call: TRBJ1-2
cdr3_aa: CASSLGGGQGGPSQGGYTF
cdr3_nt: TGTGCCAGCAGCTTGGGCGGAGGGCAGGGAGGGCCTTCCCAGGGCGGCTACACCTTC

d_call: -
clone_size: -
v_call: TRBV28
j_call: TRBJ2-3
cdr3_aa: CASSENLQGADTQYF
cdr3_nt: TGTGCCAGCAGTGAAAACCTGCAGGGCGCAGATACGCAGTATTTT

d_call: TRBD1
clone_size: -
v_call: TRBV5-1
j_call: TRBJ1-1
cdr3_aa: CASSLGDRGRNTEAFF
cdr3_nt: TGCGCCAGCAGCTTGGGTGACAGGGGCCGGAACACTGAAGCTTTCTTT

d_call: TRBD1
clone_size: -
v_call: TRBV10-3
j_call: TRBJ1-1
cdr3_aa: CAISDTGGDTEAFF
cdr3_nt: TGTGCCATCAGTGATACAGGGGGGGACACTGAAGCTTTCTTT

d_call: -
clone_size: -
v_call: TRBV5-1
j_call: TRBJ2-1
cdr3_aa: CASSYVISQDSNEQFF
cdr3_nt: TGCGCCAGCAGCTATGTTATCTCTCAGGATTCCAATGAGCAGTTCTTC

d_call: -
clone_size: -
v_call: TRBV2
j_call: TRBJ1-5
cdr3_aa: CASSEHSVGNQPQHF
cdr3_nt: TGTGCCAGCAGTGAGCATAGTGTGGGCAATCAGCCCCAGCATTTT

d_call: -
clone_size: -
v_call: TRBV27
j_call: TRBJ1-6
cdr3_aa: CASSLGGGTPNSPLHF
cdr3_nt: TGTGCCAGCAGTTTAGGGGGCGGAACTCCTAATTCACCCCTCCACTTT

d_call: -
clone_size: -
v_call: TRBV6-2/TRBV6-3
j_call: TRBJ2-5
cdr3_aa: CASSYTIGTQYF
cdr3_nt: TGTGCCAGCAGTTATACCATCGGGACCCAGTACTTC

d_call: TRBD2
clone_size: -
v_call: TRBV10-3
j_call: TRBJ2-1
cdr3_aa: CAISEYTSGSQQFF
cdr3_nt: TGTGCCATCAGTGAGTATACTAGCGGGAGTCAGCAGTTCTTC

d_call: TRBD2
clone_size: once
v_call: TRBV7-2
j_call: TRBJ2-3
cdr3_aa: CASSQLAGGGTDTQYF
cdr3_nt: TGTGCCAGCAGCCAACTAGCGGGGGGGGGCACAGATACGCAGTATTTT

d_call: TRBD1
clone_size: -
v_call: TRBV5-8
j_call: TRBJ1-4
cdr3_aa: CASSRGQGALGEKLFF
cdr3_nt: TGTGCCAGCAGCCGGGGACAGGGGGCGTTAGGGGAAAAACTGTTTTTT

d_call: -
clone_size: -
v_call: TRBV24-1
j_call: TRBJ1-5
cdr3_aa: CATSGSQGYSNQPQHF
cdr3_nt: TGTGCCACCAGTGGGAGCCAGGGTTATAGCAATCAGCCCCAGCATTTT

d_call: TRBD1
clone_size: -
v_call: TRBV19
j_call: TRBJ1-2
cdr3_aa: CASSIERQGARIGYTF
cdr3_nt: TGTGCCAGTAGTATAGAACGGCAGGGGGCTAGGATTGGCTACACCTTC

d_call: TRBD2
clone_size: once
v_call: TRBV29-1
j_call: TRBJ2-1
cdr3_aa: CSVDRLAGGPGNEQFF
cdr3_nt: TGCAGCGTTGATAGACTAGCGGGGGGGCCGGGGAATGAGCAGTTCTTC

d_call: TRBD1
clone_size: few
v_call: TRBV4-1
j_call: TRBJ1-4
cdr3_aa: CASSQVGTGGTNEKLFF
cdr3_nt: TGCGCCAGCAGCCAAGTGGGGACAGGGGGAACTAATGAAAAACTGTTTTTT

d_call: -
clone_size: -
v_call: TRBV7-2
j_call: TRBJ2-3
cdr3_aa: CATKARGRSTDTQYF
cdr3_nt: TGTGCCACCAAGGCGCGGGGGCGGAGCACAGATACGCAGTATTTT

d_call: TRBD1
clone_size: -
v_call: TRBV12-3/TRBV12-4
j_call: TRBJ1-2
cdr3_aa: CASSPGQDYGYTF
cdr3_nt: TGTGCCAGCAGCCCGGGACAGGACTATGGCTACACCTTC

d_call: TRBD1
clone_size: -
v_call: TRBV6-5
j_call: TRBJ1-5
cdr3_aa: CASSSLGTGGNQPQHF
cdr3_nt: TGTGCCAGCAGTTCCCTCGGGACAGGGGGCAATCAGCCCCAGCATTTT

d_call: -
clone_size: -
v_call: TRBV4-1
j_call: TRBJ1-1
cdr3_aa: CASSQALPQKAQVNTEAFF
cdr3_nt: TGCGCCAGCAGCCAAGCCCTCCCCCAAAAGGCTCAGGTGAACACTGAAGCTTTCTTT